This passage covers 18 T cell receptor beta chains from one sample sequenced in a study of blood T cell repertoires in COVID-19. Method: immunoSEQ multiplex PCR; TCRdb's copy keeps in-frame clones and lacks some. The top ten hold about 10% of the sample, which has a few hundred thousand clones, about 81% seen once. Sequencing was performed on PBMCs or T cells enriched from blood (not recorded which). Receptor source: a man aged 35 to 55 who had recovered from COVID-19.

The chain carries TRBV10-3 and TRBJ1-6, with D perhaps TRBD1 (5 bases). Germline CDR1 is ENHRY and CDR2 is SYGVKD. V dropped 10 bases and J dropped 4 bases, with 23 bases sitting between them. This CDR3 is 17 amino acids long. Written as DNA, the CDR3 is TGTGCCACGAGGGGCACCACTAGGGGACTTTATAATTCACCCCTCCACTTT. This sequence encodes CATRGTTRGLYNSPLHF.

The chain links TRBV6-5 to TRBJ1-2, with D possibly matching TRBD1 (6 bases). Germline CDR1 is MNHEY and CDR2 is SVGAGI. V was pared by 4 bases and J by 4 bases, with 13 bases between. The CDR3 covers 14 residues. CDR3 nucleotides: TGTGCCAGCAGTTCCTATGGGACATTCTATGGCTACACCTTC. Translation gives CASSSYGTFYGYTF.

The V and J genes are TRBV5-1 and TRBJ2-1; 13 bases map to TRBD2. The V and J ends lost 0 bases and 8 bases, in that order; junction bases with no gene match: 2. The germline V gene has CDR1 SGHRS and CDR2 YFSETQ. CDR3 length: 15 amino acids. This CDR3 reads CASSLGTSGRDEQFF. CDR3 bases: TGCGCCAGCAGCTTGGGGACTAGCGGGAGAGATGAGCAGTTCTTC.

This clone was observed a handful of times. The gene calls are TRBV7-9 and TRBJ1-1, with D uncertain. Germline CDR1 is SEHNR and CDR2 is FQNEAQ (reference sequence). CDR3 length equals 13 residues. V lost 5 bases to trimming and J lost 4 bases, with 11 bases between them. Here the CDR3 DNA reads TGTGCCAGCAGCCCTGGTGAGATCACTGAAGCTTTCTTT. Its translation is CASSPGEITEAFF.

This clone was recorded once. The chain is built from TRBV10-3 and TRBJ2-5; 8 bases line up with TRBD1. The CDR3 runs to 14 residues. With 4 bases clipped from V and 4 bases from J, the junction kept 5 bases outside the gene matches. The germline V gene encodes CDR1 ENHRY and CDR2 SYGVKD. The CDR3 here is CAISGTGSRETQYF. The DNA for the CDR3 is TGTGCCATCAGTGGGACAGGGAGCCGAGAGACCCAGTACTTC.

The CDR3 nucleotides are TGCGCCAGCAGTCGGACAGTTCCTAACTATGGCTACACCTTC. Translated: CASSRTVPNYGYTF. The chain recombines TRBV5-1 with TRBJ1-2, with a tentative D call TRBD1 (6 bases). Germline values: CDR1 SGHRS, CDR2 YFSETQ. The V end was cut by 5 bases, the J end by 0 bases, with 11 bases between. The CDR3 sequence is 14 residues long.

The gene calls are TRBV24-1 and TRBJ2-7; TRBD1 matches 8 bases. The germline gives CDR1 KGHDR, CDR2 SFDVKD. The CDR3 sequence is 13 residues long. J lost 2 bases, V lost 9 bases, and 5 bases had no gene match. The CDR3, as DNA: TGTGCCACCCAAGACAGGGGTCCCTACGAGCAGTACTTC. Translated, it gives CATQDRGPYEQYF.

This chain connects TRBV18 to TRBJ2-1; 8 positions agree with TRBD2. The germline V gene has CDR1 KGHSH and CDR2 LQKENI. V dropped 0 bases and J dropped 9; count of bases not matched to a gene: 7. This CDR3 spans 15 amino acids. The CDR3 bases are TGTGCCAGCTCACCACCGAACGGGAGGGCCGTTGAGCAGTTCTTC. This translates into CASSPPNGRAVEQFF.

On this clone: This same CDR3 is encoded by further DNA sequences in the sample. The gene calls are TRBV5-1 and TRBJ1-1; maybe TRBD1 (5 bases). CDR1 and CDR2 from the germline V gene are SGHRS and YFSETQ. CDR3 size: 13 residues. The V gene lost 1 base and the J gene lost 5 bases, with 9 bases spanning the gap. The DNA for the CDR3 is TGCGCCAGCAGCTTGCAGGGTTTGACTGAAGCTTTCTTT. Its translation: CASSLQGLTEAFF.

This chain uses TRBV18 with TRBJ1-2; 7 bases are a match to TRBD1. V dropped 6 bases and J dropped 2; count of bases not matched to a gene: 6. CDR1 is KGHSH, CDR2 LQKENI, per germline. The CDR3 runs 14 residues. In DNA form, the CDR3 reads TGTGCCAGCTCTGCTAAACAGGGGAACTATGGCTACACCTTC. This sequence encodes CASSAKQGNYGYTF.

This clone was recorded once. V and J are TRBV19 and TRBJ1-2; D not resolved. Per germline, CDR1 LNHDA and CDR2 SQIVND (reference sequence). The CDR3 is 15 amino acids. Trimming shortened V by 3 bases and J by 2 bases, and 13 bases separated the two germline ends. The CDR3 nucleotides read TGTGCCAGTAGTATTTCTGTGGGCCAGAACTATGGCTACACCTTC. As protein: CASSISVGQNYGYTF.

The chain uses TRBV12-3 or TRBV12-4 and TRBJ2-1; D gene unclear. CDR3 length equals 13 residues. V was shortened by 6 bases and J by 7 bases, with 13 bases between the two germline ends. CDR3 loop: CASSSARLNEQFF. CDR3 DNA: TGTGCCAGCAGCAGCGCCCGATTGAATGAGCAGTTCTTC.

The chain has TRBV7-9 and TRBJ1-2, with D maybe TRBD1 (5 bases). This CDR3 has 15 amino acids. Trimming pared 3 bases from V and 4 bases from J, leaving 15 bases between. Germline V gene lookup returns CDR1 SEHNR and CDR2 FQNEAQ (reference sequence). The CDR3 sequence: CASSLVRDSSYGYTF. In DNA, the CDR3 is TGTGCCAGCAGCTTGGTTCGGGACTCCAGCTATGGCTACACCTTC. The whole variable domain, filled in from reference TRBV7-9 and TRBJ1-2, reads DTGVSQNPRHKITKRGQNVTFRCDPISEHNRLYWYRQTLGQGPEFLTYFQNEAQLEKSRLLSDRFSAERPKGSFSTLEIQRTEQGDSAMYLCASSLVRDSSYGYTFGSGTRLTVV.

The CDR3 reads CASSLDYIDSSYEQYF. CDR3 bases: TGTGCCAGCAGCTTGGATTACATAGACAGTAGCTACGAGCAGTACTTC. This chain uses TRBV5-5 with TRBJ2-7; tentatively, D is TRBD1 (5 bases). Germline CDR1 reads SGHKS; CDR2 reads YYEKEE (reference sequence). The CDR3 runs 16 residues. With 0 bases removed from V and 3 bases from J, the gap between germline ends came to 16 bases.

The chain has TRBV28 and TRBJ2-3; D is unresolved. The V gene lost 4 bases and the J gene lost 6 bases, with 11 bases spanning the gap. Germline assignment: CDR1 MDHEN and CDR2 SYDVKM. This CDR3 is built from 13 residues. The CDR3 is CASSSPGLDTQYF. The CDR3 DNA is TGTGCCAGCAGTTCTCCGGGTCTGGATACGCAGTATTTT.

V and J are TRBV19 and TRBJ1-5, with 7 bases matching TRBD1. The V and J ends lost 0 bases and 9 bases, in that order; junction bases with no gene match: 11. Germline CDR1 LNHDA, CDR2 SQIVND (reference sequence). The CDR3 has 16 residues. The CDR3 coding sequence is TGTGCCAGTAGTATAGATCACAGGGGCCTTCTCGCGCCCCAGCATTTT. Encoded protein: CASSIDHRGLLAPQHF.

The chain carries TRBV9 and TRBJ2-3; D possibly corresponds to TRBD1 (6 bases). The CDR3 runs 14 residues. Germline assignment: CDR1 SGDLS and CDR2 YYNGEE. The V end was cut by 3 bases, the J end by 0 bases, with 8 bases between. CDR3 in amino acids: CASSADRSTDTQYF. The CDR3 region has the DNA TGTGCCAGCAGCGCGGACAGAAGCACAGATACGCAGTATTTT.

This chain joins TRBV7-9 and TRBJ1-2, with TRBD1 identical over 10 bases. The CDR3 is 15 amino acids. The trim removed 5 bases at V and 0 bases at J, leaving 3 bases unmatched. Germline V gene lookup returns CDR1 SEHNR and CDR2 FQNEAQ (reference sequence). The CDR3 coding sequence is TGTGCCAGCAGCATGGGGACAGGGGCTAACTATGGCTACACCTTC. Translation: CASSMGTGANYGYTF. Full variable domain (remainder filled in from reference TRBV7-9 and TRBJ1-2): DTGVSQNPRHKITKRGQNVTFRCDPISEHNRLYWYRQTLGQGPEFLTYFQNEAQLEKSRLLSDRFSAERPKGSFSTLEIQRTEQGDSAMYLCASSMGTGANYGYTFGSGTRLTVV.